This record looks at one T cell receptor (beta chain) sequence and its context. Its antigen remains undetermined. Base qualities are not at hand, and no much larger clone is one base apart. TCRbeta CDR3 regions were amplified from genomic DNA using the immunoSEQ Assay, a bias-controlled multiplex PCR. The original methods were these. Within the assay, amplification of reference gene primers was used to estimate how many nucleated cells each sample contained. Sequence reads were collapsed and filtered to measure the absolute abundance of every unique TCRbeta CDR3 rearrangement. For each sample, productive Simpson clonality was calculated as the square root of Simpson's diversity index across productive rearrangements. Sourced from immuneACCESS, this table was stored by TCRdb with only in-frame sequences that have V and J called. A share of the clones is absent; for the studies checked, an unresolved V gene accounts for under half, and the remainder has no known explanation. V, J and clone size are those of that table, while D and trimming were read from the DNA. This sample has 250,000 or so clones in its table, and roughly 80% of those were observed once. Around 3.4% of the sample rests with the top ten.

CDR1 and CDR2 were assigned from the germline V gene as WSHSY and SAAADI. Including the terminal cysteine and phenylalanine, the CDR3 comprises 14 residues. Only the CDR3 portion is preserved as DNA: 42 bases, with reading frame beginning at the first base. Relative to germline, V is 6 bases shorter and J is 1 base shorter, with 10 bases between their ends. These data originate in a study of blood T cell repertoires in COVID-19 (dated by TCRdb to the early 2020s). General notes on the study: Samples covering the acute and convalescent phases of COVID-19 were provided by collaborators in the United States, Italy and Spain. Sample metadata almost always included a de-identified subject ID, COVID-19 status, age in years and sex. A freely available public database, intended as a resource for researchers studying the immune response to SARS-CoV-2, is where the repertoires were released. The prospective study material was composed of cDNA or gDNA derived from T cells, B-cell-depleted T cells, or PBMCs. Where available, HLA class I and class II types were taken from metadata supplied by the sample provider and were not determined by assay-based typing. The samples were drawn from two sources: the first 160 participants of the ongoing ImmuneRACE study, and over 1,000 subjects contributed by 6 global collaborators. Subjects who had been exposed to COVID-19, were actively infected with it, or had recovered from it provided the deeply sampled blood TCRbeta repertoires that made up the dataset.

Results and caveats for the whole study, not just this receptor: The amount of clinical and demographic metadata varied by source and participant and was provided uncurated.

The collaborating institutions used their own protocols to collect whole blood in K2EDTA tubes. For TCRbeta analysis, collaborators shipped samples as frozen whole blood, isolated PBMCs, or DNA extracted from either of those sample types. The sequencing input was peripheral blood. The chain employs TRBV10-2 and TRBJ1-5, and perhaps TRBD1 as D gene, on 6 matching bases. This receptor was identified in a woman between 18 and 29 years old with acute or convalescent COVID-19. The base sequence is TGCGCCAGCAGAGGGGGTCAAAGCAATCAGCCCCAGCATTTT. Protein translation: CASRGGQSNQPQHF.